This T cell receptor (beta chain) emerged from a study of blood T cell repertoires in COVID-19. The wider study: Sites across the United States, Italy and Spain contributed samples from acute and convalescent COVID-19. T cells, B-cell-depleted T cells, or PBMCs provided the cDNA or gDNA that served as material.

Recruited during active infection, patients (from Seattle) were subsequently followed longitudinally. In the original workflow: By means of reference gene primer amplification, nucleated cell counts were estimated. Assay: immunoSEQ multiplex PCR; the TCRdb copy retains only in-frame clones and omits some. D and trimming come from the DNA, and the V and J calls and clone size come from that table. The repertoire consists of some 80,000 clones, with approximately 84% occurring once and the leading ten covering 11%. Germline V gives CDR1 LNHNV, CDR2 YYDKDF (reference sequence). The CDR3 has 17 residues. Unmatched junction bases numbered 8, after V lost 0 bases and J lost 2 bases.

The chain carries TRBV15 and TRBJ2-7; 9 nucleotides align to TRBD1. Sequencing input: peripheral blood. The sequence came from a man between 60 and 75 years old with COVID-19, enrolled during active disease. CDR3: CATSREPTGTGTYEQYF. CDR3 nucleotides: TGTGCCACCAGCAGAGAGCCTACCGGGACAGGGACCTACGAGCAGTACTTC.